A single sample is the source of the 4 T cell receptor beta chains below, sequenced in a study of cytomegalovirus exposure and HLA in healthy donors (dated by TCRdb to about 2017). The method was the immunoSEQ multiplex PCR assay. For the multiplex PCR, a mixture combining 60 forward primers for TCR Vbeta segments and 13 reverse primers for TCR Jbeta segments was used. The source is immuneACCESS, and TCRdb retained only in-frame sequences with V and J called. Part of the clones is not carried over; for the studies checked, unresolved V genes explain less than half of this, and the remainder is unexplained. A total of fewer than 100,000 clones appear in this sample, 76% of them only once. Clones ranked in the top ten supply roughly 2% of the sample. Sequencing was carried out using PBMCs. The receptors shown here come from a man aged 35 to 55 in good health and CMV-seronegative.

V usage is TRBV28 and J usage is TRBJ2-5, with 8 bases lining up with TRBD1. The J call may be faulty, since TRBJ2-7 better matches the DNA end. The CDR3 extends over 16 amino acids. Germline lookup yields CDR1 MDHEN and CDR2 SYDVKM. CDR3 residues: CASSSGGDRGTYEQYF. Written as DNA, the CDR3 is TGTGCCAGCAGTTCAGGGGGCGACAGAGGAACCTACGAGCAGTACTTC.

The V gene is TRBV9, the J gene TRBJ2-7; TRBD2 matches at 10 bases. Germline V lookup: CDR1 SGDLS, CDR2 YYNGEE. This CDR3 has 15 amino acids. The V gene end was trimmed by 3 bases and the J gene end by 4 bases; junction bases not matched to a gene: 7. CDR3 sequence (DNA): TGTGCCAGCAGCGGTCAAGCGGGGGGGCCGTACGAGCAGTACTTC. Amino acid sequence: CASSGQAGGPYEQYF. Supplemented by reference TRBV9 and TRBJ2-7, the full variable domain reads DSGVTQTPKHLITATGQRVTLRCSPRSGDLSVYWYQQSLDQGLQFLIQYYNGEERAKGNILERFSAQQFPDLHSELNLSSLELGDSALYFCASSGQAGGPYEQYFGPGTRLTVT.

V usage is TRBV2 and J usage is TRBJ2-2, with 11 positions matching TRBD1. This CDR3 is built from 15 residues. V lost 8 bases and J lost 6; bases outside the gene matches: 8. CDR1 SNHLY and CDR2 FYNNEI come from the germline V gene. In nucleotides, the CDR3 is TGTGCCAGCGGGGGACAGGGGGTAATGTCCGGGGAGCTGTTTTTT. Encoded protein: CASGGQGVMSGELFF.

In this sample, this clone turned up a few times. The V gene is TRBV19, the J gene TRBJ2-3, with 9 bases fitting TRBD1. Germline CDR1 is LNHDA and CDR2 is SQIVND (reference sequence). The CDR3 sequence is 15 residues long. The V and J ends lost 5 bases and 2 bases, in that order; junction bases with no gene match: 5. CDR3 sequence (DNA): TGTGCCAGTAGTGGAGACAGGGGGTACACAGATACGCAGTATTTT. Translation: CASSGDRGYTDTQYF.